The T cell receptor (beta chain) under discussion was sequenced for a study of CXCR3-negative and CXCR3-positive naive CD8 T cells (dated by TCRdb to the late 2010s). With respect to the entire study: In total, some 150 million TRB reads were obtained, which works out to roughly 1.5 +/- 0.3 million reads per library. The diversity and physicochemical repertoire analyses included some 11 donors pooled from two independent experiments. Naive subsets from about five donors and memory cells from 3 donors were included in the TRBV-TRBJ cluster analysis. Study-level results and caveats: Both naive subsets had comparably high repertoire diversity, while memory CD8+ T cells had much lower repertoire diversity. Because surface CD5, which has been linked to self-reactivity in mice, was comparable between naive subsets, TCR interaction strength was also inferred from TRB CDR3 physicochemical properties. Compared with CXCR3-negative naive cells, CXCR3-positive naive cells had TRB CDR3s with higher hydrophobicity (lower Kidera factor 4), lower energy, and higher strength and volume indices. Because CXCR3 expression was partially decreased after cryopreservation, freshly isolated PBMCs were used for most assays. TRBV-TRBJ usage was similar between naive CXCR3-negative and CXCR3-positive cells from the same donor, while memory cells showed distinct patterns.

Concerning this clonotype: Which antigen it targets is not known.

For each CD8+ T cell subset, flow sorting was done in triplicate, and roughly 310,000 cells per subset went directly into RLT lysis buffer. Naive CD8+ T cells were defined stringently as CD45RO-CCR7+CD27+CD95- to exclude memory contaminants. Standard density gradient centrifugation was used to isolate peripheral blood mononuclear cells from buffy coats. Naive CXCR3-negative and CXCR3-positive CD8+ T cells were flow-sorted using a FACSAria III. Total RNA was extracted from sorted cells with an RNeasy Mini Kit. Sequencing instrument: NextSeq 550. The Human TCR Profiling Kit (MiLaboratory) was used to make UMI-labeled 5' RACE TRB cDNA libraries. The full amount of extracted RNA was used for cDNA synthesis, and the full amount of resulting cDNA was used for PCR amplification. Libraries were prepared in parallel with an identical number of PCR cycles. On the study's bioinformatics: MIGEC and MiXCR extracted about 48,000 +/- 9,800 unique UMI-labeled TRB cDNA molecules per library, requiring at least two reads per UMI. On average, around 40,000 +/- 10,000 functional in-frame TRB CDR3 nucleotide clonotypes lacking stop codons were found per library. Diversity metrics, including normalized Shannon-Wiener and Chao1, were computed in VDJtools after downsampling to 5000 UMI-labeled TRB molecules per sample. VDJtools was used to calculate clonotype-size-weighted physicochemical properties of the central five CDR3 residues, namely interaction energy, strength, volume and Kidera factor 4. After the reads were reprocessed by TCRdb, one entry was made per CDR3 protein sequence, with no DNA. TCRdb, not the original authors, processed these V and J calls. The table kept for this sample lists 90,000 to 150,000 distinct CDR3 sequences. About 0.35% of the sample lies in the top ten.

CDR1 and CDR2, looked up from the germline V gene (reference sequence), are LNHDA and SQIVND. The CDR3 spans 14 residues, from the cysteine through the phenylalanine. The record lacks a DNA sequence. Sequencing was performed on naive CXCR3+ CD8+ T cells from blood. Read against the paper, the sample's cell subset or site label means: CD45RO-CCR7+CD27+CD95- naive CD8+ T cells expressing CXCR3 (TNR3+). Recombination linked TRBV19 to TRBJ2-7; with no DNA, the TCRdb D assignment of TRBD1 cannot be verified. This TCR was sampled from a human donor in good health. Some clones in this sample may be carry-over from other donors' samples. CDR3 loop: CASTADSKPYEQYF.